These 7 T cell receptor beta chains share one sample of origin, sequenced in a study of response to subunit inactivated influenza vaccine. TCRdb re-analysed the RT-PCR reads in MiXCR, keeping a single row per CDR3 protein. The sample carries hundreds of thousands of distinct CDR3 sequences, approximately 14% recorded once. The sample in question was PBMCs from blood, obtained 14 days before vaccination. The source is a man aged 50 to 60 who received an inactivated influenza vaccine.

The rearrangement links TRBV5-4 to TRBJ2-1; 13 bases fit TRBD2. This CDR3 has 18 residues. J gave up 6 bases and V 0 bases, and 9 bases lay outside the gene matches. Germline CDR1 SGHNT, CDR2 YYREEE (reference sequence). The CDR3 loop reads CASSLARTSGGNSNEQFF. In nucleotides, the CDR3 is TGTGCCAGCAGCTTGGCCAGGACTAGCGGGGGCAATAGCAATGAGCAGTTCTTC.

This clonotype has only a few counts. This chain connects TRBV20-1 to TRBJ2-7, with 11 bases lining up with TRBD2. The CDR3 spans 14 residues. After removal of 2 bases from V and 3 bases from J, the junction contained 3 bases not matched to a gene. Germline V lookup: CDR1 DFQATT, CDR2 SNEGSKA (reference sequence). CDR3 in DNA: TGCAGTGCTAGAAGCACTAGCGGGGGCTACGAGCAGTACTTC. Translated: CSARSTSGGYEQYF.

This clonotype was recorded a few times. This chain links TRBV28 with TRBJ2-1; TRBD2 aligns across 8 bases. V trimming: 7 bases; J trimming: 8 bases; junction bases outside the gene matches: 13. The germline V gene has CDR1 MDHEN and CDR2 SYDVKM. This CDR3 spans 15 amino acids. The CDR3 DNA is TGTGCCAGCATAGCGGGAAGCGGGAGAAATGATGAGCAGTTCTTC. It is translated as CASIAGSGRNDEQFF.

This clonotype has only a few counts. The V gene is TRBV10-3, the J gene TRBJ1-6; D is perhaps TRBD1 (5 bases). The CDR3 runs 13 residues. The V end lost 6 bases, the J end lost 10 bases, and 13 bases lay between the germline ends. The germline V gene encodes CDR1 ENHRY and CDR2 SYGVKD. CDR3 region: CAIRLREDSPLHF. The CDR3 bases are TGTGCCATCAGGCTCAGGGAAGACTCACCCCTCCACTTT.

J is TRBJ2-7 and V is TRBV11-2; D remains ambiguous. The CDR3 spans 16 residues. Germline CDR1 SGHAT, CDR2 FQNNGV. Between the trimmed V and J ends, which lost 1 base and 5 bases, there was a span of 18 bases. The CDR3 nucleotides are TGTGCCAGCAGCTTAGGATCCGCCATCGCCCTCAACGAGCAGTACTTC. This gives the protein CASSLGSAIALNEQYF.

In its sample, this clonotype was seen a few times. This chain links TRBV9 with TRBJ2-1, with 12 bases lining up with TRBD2. V lost 2 bases to trimming and J lost 8 bases; unmatched junction nucleotides: 11. CDR3 size: 17 residues. CDR1 and CDR2 (germline): SGDLS, YYNGEE. The CDR3 region has the DNA TGTGCCAGCAGCGTTGAGGCTAGCGGGAGGGCTCTCTATGAGCAGTTCTTC. Its translation is CASSVEASGRALYEQFF.

This clonotype was recorded many times. The rearrangement joins TRBV6-6 to TRBJ2-1; no definite D call. The CDR3 is 12 residues long. Germline lookup yields CDR1 MNHNY and CDR2 SVGAGI (reference sequence). Deletions cut 6 bases from V and 6 bases from J, with 9 bases between. The CDR3: CASSLGTNEQFF. The CDR3 bases are TGTGCCAGCAGCCTAGGCACCAATGAGCAGTTCTTC.